Here is one T cell receptor beta chain with its context. Its antigen is unidentified. The junction departs from germline at one end; a sequencing error may be responsible. Patients were all untreated before their thyroid surgery. Per the study methods: Construction of a distant-metastasis classifier for papillary thyroid cancer relied on CDR3 differences across clinicopathological groups. Via MiXCR, TCRdb re-called the PCR reads. TCRdb assigned the V and J calls; the authors' analysis was not used. The table shows 20,000 to 25,000 clones, with approximately 14% occurring only once. This sample was included in a study of metastatic and nonmetastatic thyroid tumors. Whole-study context: Where malignant and benign thyroid patients were concerned, repertoires were compared across blood and tumor or nodule tissue.

General study findings and limits: Significantly greater TCR beta diversity was reportedly found in malignant thyroid tumors than in benign nodules (in blood and tumor).

This CDR3 is built from 15 residues. Germline values: CDR1 WNHNN, CDR2 SYGVQD (reference sequence). V and J are TRBV10-1 and TRBJ2-2; D not certain. This receptor was identified in a female donor with papillary thyroid cancer or a benign thyroid nodule (not recorded which). Some clones in this sample may be carry-over from other donors' samples. The specimen sequenced was blood. In DNA, the CDR3 is TGTGCCAGCAGTGTTGGCAGTGAGCCCACCGGGGAGCTGTTTTTT. It encodes CASSVGSEPTGELFF.